This T cell receptor beta chain was captured by sequencing in a study of blood T cell repertoires in COVID-19. Clones were sequenced by immunoSEQ multiplex PCR, and TCRdb holds only the in-frame ones, with some missing. The sample contains some 200,000 clones, 80% to 90% of which appear only once. CDR3 length: 14 amino acids. Trimming shortened V by 0 bases and J by 4 bases, and 9 bases separated the two germline ends. Per the germline V gene, CDR1 is SGHKS and CDR2 is YYEKEE (reference sequence). The rearrangement joins TRBV5-5 to TRBJ2-3; D is perhaps TRBD1 (5 bases). Sequencing input: peripheral blood. The sequence derives from a woman of 80 years or more with COVID-19, enrolled during active disease. This chain's CDR3 is CASSLDWGADTQYF. CDR3 sequence (DNA): TGTGCCAGCAGCTTGGACTGGGGCGCAGATACGCAGTATTTT.